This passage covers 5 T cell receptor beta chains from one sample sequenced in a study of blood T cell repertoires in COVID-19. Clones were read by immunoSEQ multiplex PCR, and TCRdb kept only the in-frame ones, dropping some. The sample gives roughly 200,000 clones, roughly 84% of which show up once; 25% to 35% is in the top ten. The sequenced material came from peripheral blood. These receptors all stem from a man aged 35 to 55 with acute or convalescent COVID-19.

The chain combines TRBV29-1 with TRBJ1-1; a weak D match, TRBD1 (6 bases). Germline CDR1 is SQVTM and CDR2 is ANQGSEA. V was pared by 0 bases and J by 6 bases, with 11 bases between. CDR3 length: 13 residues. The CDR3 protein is CSVEEHREAEAFF. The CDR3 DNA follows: TGCAGCGTTGAAGAGCACAGGGAAGCTGAAGCTTTCTTT.

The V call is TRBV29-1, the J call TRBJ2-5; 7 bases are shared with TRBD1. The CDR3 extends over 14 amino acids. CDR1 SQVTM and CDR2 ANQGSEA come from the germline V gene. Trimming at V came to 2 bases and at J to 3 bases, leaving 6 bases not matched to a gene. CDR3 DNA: TGCAGCGTTGAAACCGGGACAGTAAAAGAGACCCAGTACTTC. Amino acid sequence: CSVETGTVKETQYF.

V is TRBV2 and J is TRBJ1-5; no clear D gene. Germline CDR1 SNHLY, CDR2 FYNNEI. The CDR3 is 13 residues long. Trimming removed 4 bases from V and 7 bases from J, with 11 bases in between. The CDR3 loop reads CASSAQEGQPQHF. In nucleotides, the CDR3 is TGTGCCAGCAGTGCCCAAGAGGGCCAGCCCCAGCATTTT.

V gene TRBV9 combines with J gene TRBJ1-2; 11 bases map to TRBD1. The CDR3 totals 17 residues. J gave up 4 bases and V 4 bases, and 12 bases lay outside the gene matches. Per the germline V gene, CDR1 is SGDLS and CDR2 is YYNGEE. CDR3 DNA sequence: TGTGCCAGCAGCCTTCCTTTATCCGGGACAGGGGGCTATGGCTACACCTTC. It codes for CASSLPLSGTGGYGYTF.

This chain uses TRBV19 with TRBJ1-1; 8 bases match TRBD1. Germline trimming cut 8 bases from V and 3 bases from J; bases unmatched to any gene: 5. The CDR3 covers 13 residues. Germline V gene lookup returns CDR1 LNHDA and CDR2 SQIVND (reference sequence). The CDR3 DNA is TGTGCCAGTTCAGACAGGGGAGACACTGAAGCTTTCTTT. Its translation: CASSDRGDTEAFF.